The 5 T cell receptor beta chains below were found in one sample sequenced in a study of low-dose radiotherapy and immunotherapy resistance in tumors. Sample time point: after trial treatment. Described treatment: LDRT plus nivolumab, ipilimumab, low-dose cyclophosphamide and aspirin (RACIN trial). Covering alpha and beta chains, TRAV- and TRBV-specific primers were used for the first-strand cDNA. With a constant-region primer and a V-primer adapter, TCRs were subjected to around 18 PCR cycles of amplification. TCRdb reanalysed the reads using MiXCR and keeps one entry per CDR3 protein. The sample includes tens of thousands of distinct CDR3 sequences, 15% to 20% of them seen just once. The sequences come from PBMCs, collected after low-dose radiotherapy plus immunotherapy. The receptor set was obtained from a male donor with prostate cancer.

This clonotype was seen at least ten times. This sequence joins TRBV28 and TRBJ1-3; D is unclear. CDR3 size: 15 residues. Looked up from germline, CDR1 is MDHEN and CDR2 is SYDVKM. The germline V and J ends were trimmed by 9 bases and 4 bases, with 19 bases remaining between them. CDR3 sequence reads: CASTTYPSSGNTIYF. The CDR3 DNA reads as TGTGCCAGTACGACTTACCCCAGCTCAGGAAACACCATATATTTT. Supplemented by reference TRBV28 and TRBJ1-3, the full variable domain reads DVKVTQSSRYLVKRTGEKVFLECVQDMDHENMFWYRQDPGLGLRLIYFSYDVKMKEKGDIPEGYSVSREKKERFSLILESASTNQTSMYLCASTTYPSSGNTIYFGEGSWLTVV.

This clonotype was observed at least ten times. V and J are TRBV18 and TRBJ1-3, with a tentative D call TRBD1 (6 bases). The length of the CDR3 is 14 residues. Germline V lookup: CDR1 KGHSH, CDR2 LQKENI. The V and J ends lost 9 bases and 3 bases respectively, with 15 bases between them. The CDR3 here is CASAPGQGGNTIYF. DNA for the CDR3: TGTGCCAGTGCACCGGGACAAGGTGGAAACACCATATATTTT. The whole variable domain, remainder taken from reference TRBV18 and TRBJ1-3, is NAGVMQNPRHLVRRRGQEARLRCSPMKGHSHVYWYRQLPEEGLKFMVYLQKENIIDESGMPKERFSAEFPKEGPSILRIQQVVRGDSAAYFCASAPGQGGNTIYFGEGSWLTVV.

This clonotype showed up many times. The rearrangement joins TRBV7-8 to TRBJ2-7; TRBD1 matches at 10 bases. The CDR3 runs 18 residues. Germline CDR1 SGHVS, CDR2 FQNEAQ. V was clipped by 5 bases and J by 2 bases; unmatched bases: 15. CDR3 in DNA: TGTGCCAGCAGCAAACGAACCGGGACAGGGGATTGGACCTACGAGCAGTACTTC. This sequence encodes CASSKRTGTGDWTYEQYF.

This clonotype was seen ten or more times. The chain couples TRBV30 to TRBJ1-1; 9 bases are a match to TRBD1. This CDR3 comprises 21 residues. Trimming removed 2 bases from V and 0 bases from J; junction bases left unmatched: 22. Germline V gene sequence: CDR1 GTSNPN, CDR2 SVGIG (reference sequence). The CDR3 here is CAWSSYRSGGQGIRVNTEAFF. CDR3 sequence (DNA): TGTGCCTGGAGTTCGTACCGGTCGGGTGGACAGGGGATTAGAGTGAACACTGAAGCTTTCTTT.

Comments on this clonotype: The germline gene is not matched at one end of the junction; a read error may be the cause. The chain has TRBV9 and TRBJ2-5; tentative D call: TRBD1 (6 bases). CDR3 length: 14 residues. Germline assignment: CDR1 SGDLS and CDR2 YYNGEE. CDR3 region: CASSVGVGQESQYF. The CDR3 nucleotides read TGTGCCAGCAGCGTAGGGGTGGGACAAGAGAGCCAGTACTTC.